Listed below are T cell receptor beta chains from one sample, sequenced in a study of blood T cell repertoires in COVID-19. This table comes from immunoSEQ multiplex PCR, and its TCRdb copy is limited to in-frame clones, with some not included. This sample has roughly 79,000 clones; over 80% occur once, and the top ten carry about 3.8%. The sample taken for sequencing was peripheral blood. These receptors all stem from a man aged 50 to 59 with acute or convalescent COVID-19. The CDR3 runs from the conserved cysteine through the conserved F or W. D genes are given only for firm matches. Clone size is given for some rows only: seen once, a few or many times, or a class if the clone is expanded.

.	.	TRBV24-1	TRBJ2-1	TGTGCCACCAGTGAACCCACCGGGACACTAAACAATGAGCAGTTCTTC	CATSEPTGTLNNEQFF
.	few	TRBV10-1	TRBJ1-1	TGCGCCAGCAGTGAGAGCCAGGGTGGGACTGAAGCTTTCTTT	CASSESQGGTEAFF
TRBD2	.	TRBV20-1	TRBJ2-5	TGCAGTGCTAGTAGCGGGTTCCAAGAGACCCAGTACTTC	CSASSGFQETQYF
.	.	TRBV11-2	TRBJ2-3	TGTGCCAGCAATCCCTTTTTGACAGATACGCAGTATTTT	CASNPFLTDTQYF
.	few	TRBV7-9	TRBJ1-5	TGTGCCAGCTCCCGTAGTGATAGCAATCAGCCCCAGCATTTT	CASSRSDSNQPQHF
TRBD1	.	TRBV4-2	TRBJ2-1	TGTGCCAGCAGCCAAGAAGACAGGGGGTCTTACAATGAGCAGTTCTTC	CASSQEDRGSYNEQFF
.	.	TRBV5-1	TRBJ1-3	TGCGCCAGCAGCGGACGAACAGGGACTGGAAACACCATATATTTT	CASSGRTGTGNTIYF
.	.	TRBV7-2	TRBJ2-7	TGTGCCAGCAGCTTATTACTCTCCGAGCAGTACTTC	CASSLLLSEQYF
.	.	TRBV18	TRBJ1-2	TGTGCCAGCTCACCATCGGGGGACGGATACTATGGCTACACCTTC	CASSPSGDGYYGYTF
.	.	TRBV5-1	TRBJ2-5	TGCGCCAGCAGCACCGGGGTTCAAGAGACCCAGTACTTC	CASSTGVQETQYF
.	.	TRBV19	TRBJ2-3	TGTGCCAGTAGATCCCTGACAGGGCGGGACACAGATACGCAGTATTTT	CASRSLTGRDTDTQYF
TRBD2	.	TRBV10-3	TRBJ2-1	TGTGCCATCGGGACTAACAATGAGCAGTTCTTC	CAIGTNNEQFF
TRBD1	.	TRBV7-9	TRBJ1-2	TGTGCCAGCAGCTACAGGGGGGTTTCCTATGGCTACACCTTC	CASSYRGVSYGYTF
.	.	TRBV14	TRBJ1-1	TGTGCCAGCAGCCAATTACAGAACACTGAAGCTTTCTTT	CASSQLQNTEAFF
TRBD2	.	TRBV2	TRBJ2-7	TGTGCCAGCAGTCGACTAGCGGGGTTCTACGAGCAGTACTTC	CASSRLAGFYEQYF
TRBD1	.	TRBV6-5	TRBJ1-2	TGTGCCAGCAGCAGACAGGGATCCCATAACTATGGCTACACCTTC	CASSRQGSHNYGYTF
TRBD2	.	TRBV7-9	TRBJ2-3	TGTGCCAGCAGCTTAGCGCTTAGCGGGGTTGTAGATACGCAGTATTTT	CASSLALSGVVDTQYF
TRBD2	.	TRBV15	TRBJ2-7	TGTGCCACCAGCAGAGATTTCGGGACTAGCTCCTACGAGCAGTACTTC	CATSRDFGTSSYEQYF
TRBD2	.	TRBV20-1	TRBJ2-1	TGCAGTGCTAGTAAGCTAGCGGGAAACAATGAGCAGTTCTTC	CSASKLAGNNEQFF
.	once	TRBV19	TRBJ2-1	TGTGCCAGTAGTATAAACCCTTTGAGCTCCTACAATGAGCAGTTCTTC	CASSINPLSSYNEQFF
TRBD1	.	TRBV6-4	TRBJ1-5	TGTGCCAGCAGTCTCCACGGACAGGTGGGGCAGCCCCAGCATTTT	CASSLHGQVGQPQHF
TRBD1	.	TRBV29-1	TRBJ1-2	TGCAGCGTTGAATTGGAGGGGGCGGAAGGCTACACCTTC	CSVELEGAEGYTF
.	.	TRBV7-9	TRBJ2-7	TGTGCCAGCAGCTTAACTTCCGGGACAAAAGCCTACGAGCAGTACTTC	CASSLTSGTKAYEQYF
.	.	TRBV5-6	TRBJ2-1	TGTGCCAGCAGCTTTACCTATATCTACGATGAGCAGTTCTTC	CASSFTYIYDEQFF
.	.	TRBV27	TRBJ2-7	TGTGCCAGCAGTATACAACAGGGCTACGAGCAGTACTTC	CASSIQQGYEQYF
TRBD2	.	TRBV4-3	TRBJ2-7	TGCGCCAGCAGCCAAGACGGGAGGAGCTCCTACGAGCAGTACTTC	CASSQDGRSSYEQYF
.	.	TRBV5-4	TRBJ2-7	TGTGCCACCGGCCCTCAAGGGGCCGCCTACGAGCAGTACTTC	CATGPQGAAYEQYF
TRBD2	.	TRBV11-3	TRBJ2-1	TGTGCCAGCAGCTTGACTAGCGGGAGCGTGGGTAATGAGCAGTTCTTC	CASSLTSGSVGNEQFF
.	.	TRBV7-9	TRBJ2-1	TGTGCCAGCAGCCCCGGAGGCAATGAGCAGTTCTTC	CASSPGGNEQFF
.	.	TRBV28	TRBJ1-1	TGTGCCAGCAGTTCGAGATTCACTGAAGCTTTCTTT	CASSSRFTEAFF
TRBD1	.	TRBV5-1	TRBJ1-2	TGCGCCAGCAGCTTGGGGTTAGGACAGGGCAACTATGGCTACACCTTC	CASSLGLGQGNYGYTF
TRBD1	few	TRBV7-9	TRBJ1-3	TGTGCCAGCATGCCCGGGACAGGGTCTGGAAACACCATATATTTT	CASMPGTGSGNTIYF
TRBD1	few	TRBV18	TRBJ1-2	TGTGCCAGCTCGGTTAGGACAGGGAACTATGGCTACACCTTC	CASSVRTGNYGYTF
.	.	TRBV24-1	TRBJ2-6	TGTGCCACCAGTGATACCGGACAGGAGGGCCCACCTGGGGCCAACGTCCTGACTTTC	CATSDTGQEGPPGANVLTF
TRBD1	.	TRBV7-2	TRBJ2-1	TGTGCCAGCACCGCCGACAGGGGGTCCTACAATGAGCAGTTCTTC	CASTADRGSYNEQFF
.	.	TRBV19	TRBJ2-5	TGTGCCAGTAGTCTCCCAGGGCGGCTCACCCAAGAGACCCAGTACTTC	CASSLPGRLTQETQYF
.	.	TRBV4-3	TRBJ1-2	TGCGCCAGCAGCCAAGATGCAGACCAGGTACCTTATGGCTACACCTTC	CASSQDADQVPYGYTF
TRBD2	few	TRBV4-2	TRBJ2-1	TGTGCCAGCAGCCAGACTAGCGGGGGGCCGAATGAGCAGTTCTTC	CASSQTSGGPNEQFF
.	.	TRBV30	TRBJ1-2	TGTGCCTGGAGTGGGGGGGTCGATGGCTACACCTTC	CAWSGGVDGYTF
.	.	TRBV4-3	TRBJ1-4	TGCGCCAGCAGCCAAGATCGGTGGGGGGGAAATTCTAATGAAAAACTGTTTTTT	CASSQDRWGGNSNEKLFF
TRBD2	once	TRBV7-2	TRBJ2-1	TGTGCCAGCAGCTTAAGCGGGAGGTCATACGGGGACAATGAGCAGTTCTTC	CASSLSGRSYGDNEQFF
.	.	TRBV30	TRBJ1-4	TGTGCCTGGGGGATGGGCTATCCCTATGAAAAACTGTTTTTT	CAWGMGYPYEKLFF
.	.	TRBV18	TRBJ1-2	TGTGCCAGCTCACCCAGCATCAGGGCCGAAGCTAACTATGGCTACACCTTC	CASSPSIRAEANYGYTF
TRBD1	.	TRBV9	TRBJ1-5	TGTGCCAGCAGCGCGGGGGGGACAGCCAATCAGCCCCAGCATTTT	CASSAGGTANQPQHF
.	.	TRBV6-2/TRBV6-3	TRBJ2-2	TGTGCCAGCAGTCGACAGGTTTTCACCGGGGAGCTGTTTTTT	CASSRQVFTGELFF
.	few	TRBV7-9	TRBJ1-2	TGTGCCAGCAGCTTGGCGCACCCGGGGGTGGCTGGCTACACCTTC	CASSLAHPGVAGYTF
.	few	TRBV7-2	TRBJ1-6	TGTGCCAGCAGCTTGTCTCGAGGGAATAATTCACCCCTCCACTTT	CASSLSRGNNSPLHF
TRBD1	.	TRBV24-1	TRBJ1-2	TGTGCCACCAGTGGCCCGGACAGGGGGAACCATTATGGCTACACCTTC	CATSGPDRGNHYGYTF
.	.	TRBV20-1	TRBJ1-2	TGCAGTGCTAGAAGAGGGGGTGGCTACACCTTC	CSARRGGGYTF
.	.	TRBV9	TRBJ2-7	TGTGCCAGCAGCGACTCTCGAGGGGGGGAAACCTACGAGCAGTACTTC	CASSDSRGGETYEQYF
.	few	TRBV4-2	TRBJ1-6	TGTGCCAGCAGCCAAGATCTGTTGTATAATTCACCCCTCCACTTT	CASSQDLLYNSPLHF
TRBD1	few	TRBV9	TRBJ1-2	TGTGCCAGCAGCTCAAGGGGGGACAGGGCTAACTATGGCTACACCTTC	CASSSRGDRANYGYTF
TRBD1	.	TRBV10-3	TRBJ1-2	TGTGCCATCAATAGGGGACAGGGGAATGGCTACACCTTC	CAINRGQGNGYTF
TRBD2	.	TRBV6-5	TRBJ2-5	TGTGCCAGCAGTTACTCGTGGCCGGGGGGGACCCAGTACTTC	CASSYSWPGGTQYF
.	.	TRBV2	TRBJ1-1	TGTGCCAGCAGTGAGGCAGGTCGTGAAGCTTTCTTT	CASSEAGREAFF
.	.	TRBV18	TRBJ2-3	TGTGCCAGCTCACCGCCGGGGGGCTTGGACACAGATACGCAGTATTTT	CASSPPGGLDTDTQYF
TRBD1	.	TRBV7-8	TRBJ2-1	TGTGCCAGCAGCTTTAGGGACAGGGGAGCCTACAATGAGCAGTTCTTC	CASSFRDRGAYNEQFF
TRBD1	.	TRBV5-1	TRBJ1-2	TGCGCCAGCAGCTTGGAAGGGGGCTTTTATGGCTACACCTTC	CASSLEGGFYGYTF
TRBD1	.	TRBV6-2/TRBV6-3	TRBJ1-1	TGTGCCAGCAGTTACTCACGGACAGGGTCTACTGAAGCTTTCTTT	CASSYSRTGSTEAFF
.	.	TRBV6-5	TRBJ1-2	TGTGCCAGCAGTTTAAAGGGACTATCTTATGGCTACACCTTC	CASSLKGLSYGYTF